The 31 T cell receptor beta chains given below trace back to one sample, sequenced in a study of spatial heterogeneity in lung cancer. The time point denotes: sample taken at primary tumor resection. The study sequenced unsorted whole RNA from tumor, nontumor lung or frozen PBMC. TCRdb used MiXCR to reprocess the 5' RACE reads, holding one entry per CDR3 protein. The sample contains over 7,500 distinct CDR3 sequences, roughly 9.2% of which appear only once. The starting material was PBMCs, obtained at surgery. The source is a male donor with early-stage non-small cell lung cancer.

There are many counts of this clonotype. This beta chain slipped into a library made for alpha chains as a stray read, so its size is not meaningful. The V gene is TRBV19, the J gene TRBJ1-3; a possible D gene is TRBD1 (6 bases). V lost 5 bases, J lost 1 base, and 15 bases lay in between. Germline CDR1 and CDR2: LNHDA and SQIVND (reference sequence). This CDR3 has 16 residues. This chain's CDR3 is CASSSGTPSSGNTIYF. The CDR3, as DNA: TGTGCCAGTAGTTCCGGGACACCTTCTTCTGGAAACACCATATATTTT. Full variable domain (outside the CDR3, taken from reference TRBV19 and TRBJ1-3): DGGITQSPKYLFRKEGQNVTLSCEQNLNHDAMYWYRQDPGQGLRLIYYSQIVNDFQKGDIAEGYSVSREKKESFPLTVTSAQKNPTAFYLCASSSGTPSSGNTIYFGEGSWLTVV.

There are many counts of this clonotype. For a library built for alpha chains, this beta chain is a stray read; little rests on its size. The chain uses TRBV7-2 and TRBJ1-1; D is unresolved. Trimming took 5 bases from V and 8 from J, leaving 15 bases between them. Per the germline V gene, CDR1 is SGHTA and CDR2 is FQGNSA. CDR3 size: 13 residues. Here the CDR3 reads CASSVGSLEEAFF. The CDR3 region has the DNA TGTGCCAGCAGCGTGGGGAGTCTGGAAGAAGCTTTCTTT.

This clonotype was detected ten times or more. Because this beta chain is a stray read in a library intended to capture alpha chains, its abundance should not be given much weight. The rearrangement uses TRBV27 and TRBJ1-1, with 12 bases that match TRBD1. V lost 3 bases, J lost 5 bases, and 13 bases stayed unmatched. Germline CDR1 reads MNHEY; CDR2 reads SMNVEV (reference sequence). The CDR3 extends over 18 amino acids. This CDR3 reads CASSFFGGTGGVKTEAFF. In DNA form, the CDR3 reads TGTGCCAGCAGTTTTTTTGGGGGGACAGGGGGCGTAAAGACTGAAGCTTTCTTT.

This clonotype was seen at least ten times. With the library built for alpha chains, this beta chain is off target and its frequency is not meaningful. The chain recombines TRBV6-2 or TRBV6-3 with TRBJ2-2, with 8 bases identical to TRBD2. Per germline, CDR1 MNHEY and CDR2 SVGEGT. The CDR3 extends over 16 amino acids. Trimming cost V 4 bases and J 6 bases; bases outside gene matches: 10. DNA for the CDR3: TGTGCCAGCAGTTCCGGACTAGCTACGTTCCCCGGGGAGCTGTTTTTT. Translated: CASSSGLATFPGELFF.

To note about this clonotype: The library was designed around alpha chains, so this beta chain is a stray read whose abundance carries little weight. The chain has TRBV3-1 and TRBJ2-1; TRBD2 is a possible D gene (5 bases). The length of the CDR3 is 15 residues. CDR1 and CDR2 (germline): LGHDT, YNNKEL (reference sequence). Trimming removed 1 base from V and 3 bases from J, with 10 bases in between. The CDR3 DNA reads TGTGCCAGCAGCCAAGGACTACCGAACTACAATGAGCAGTTCTTC. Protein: CASSQGLPNYNEQFF.

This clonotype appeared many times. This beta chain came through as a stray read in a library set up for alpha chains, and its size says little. This CDR3 is CATSGLKLGGNEQFF. The CDR3, as DNA: TGTGCCACCAGTGGACTGAAGCTGGGGGGGAATGAGCAGTTCTTC. The genes are TRBV24-1 and TRBJ2-1, with 7 bases that match TRBD2. This CDR3 has 15 amino acids. Germline CDR1 reads KGHDR; CDR2 reads SFDVKD. V lost 5 bases to trimming and J lost 7 bases; unmatched junction nucleotides: 10.

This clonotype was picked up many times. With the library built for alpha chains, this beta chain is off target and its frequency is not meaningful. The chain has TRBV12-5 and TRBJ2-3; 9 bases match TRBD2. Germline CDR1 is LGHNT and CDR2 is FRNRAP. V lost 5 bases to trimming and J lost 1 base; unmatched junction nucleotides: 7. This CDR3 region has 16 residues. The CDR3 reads CASGSSGSSGTDTQYF. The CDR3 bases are TGTGCTAGTGGTAGTAGCGGGAGTAGCGGCACAGATACGCAGTATTTT.

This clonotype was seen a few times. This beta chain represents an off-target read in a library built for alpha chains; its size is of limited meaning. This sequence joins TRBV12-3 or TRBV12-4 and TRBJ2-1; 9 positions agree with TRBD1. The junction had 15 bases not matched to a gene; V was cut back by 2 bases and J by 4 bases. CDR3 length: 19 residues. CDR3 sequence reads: CASSLIGPQQGASYNEQFF. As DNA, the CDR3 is TGTGCCAGCAGTTTAATTGGCCCACAACAGGGGGCTAGTTACAATGAGCAGTTCTTC.

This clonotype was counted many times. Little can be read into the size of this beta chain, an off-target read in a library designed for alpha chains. For the CDR3, the DNA is TGTGCCAGCACCCCAGCGGGGGGGCCCACAGATACGCAGTATTTT. This gives the protein CASTPAGGPTDTQYF. This chain uses TRBV6-5 with TRBJ2-3; TRBD2 matches at 10 bases. This CDR3 region has 15 residues. Germline trimming cut 7 bases from V and 2 bases from J; bases unmatched to any gene: 6. Germline lookup yields CDR1 MNHEY and CDR2 SVGAGI.

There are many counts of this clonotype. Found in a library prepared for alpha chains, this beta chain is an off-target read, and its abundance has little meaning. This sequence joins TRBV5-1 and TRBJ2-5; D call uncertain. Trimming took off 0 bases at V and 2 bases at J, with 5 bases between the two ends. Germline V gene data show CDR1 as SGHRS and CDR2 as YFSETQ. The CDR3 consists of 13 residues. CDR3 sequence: CASSLGRQETQYF. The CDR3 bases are TGCGCCAGCAGCTTGGGACGACAAGAGACCCAGTACTTC.

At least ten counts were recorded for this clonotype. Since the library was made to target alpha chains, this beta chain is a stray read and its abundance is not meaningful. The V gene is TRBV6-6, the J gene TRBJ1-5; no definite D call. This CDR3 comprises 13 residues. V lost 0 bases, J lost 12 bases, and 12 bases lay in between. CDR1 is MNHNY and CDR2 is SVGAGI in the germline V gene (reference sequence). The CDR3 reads CASSYSWAGSQHF. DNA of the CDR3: TGTGCCAGCAGTTACTCTTGGGCGGGAAGCCAGCATTTT.

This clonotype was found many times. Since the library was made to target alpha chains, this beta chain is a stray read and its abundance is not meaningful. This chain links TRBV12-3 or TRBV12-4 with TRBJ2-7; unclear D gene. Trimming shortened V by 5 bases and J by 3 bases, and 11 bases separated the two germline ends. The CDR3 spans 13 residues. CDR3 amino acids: CASSPESRYEQYF. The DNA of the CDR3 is TGTGCCAGCAGTCCCGAATCACGCTACGAGCAGTACTTC.

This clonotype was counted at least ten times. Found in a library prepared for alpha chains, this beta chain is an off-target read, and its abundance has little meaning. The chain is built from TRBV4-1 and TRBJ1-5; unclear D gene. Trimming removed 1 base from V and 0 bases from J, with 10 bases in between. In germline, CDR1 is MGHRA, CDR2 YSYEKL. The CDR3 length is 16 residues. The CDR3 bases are TGCGCCAGCAGCCAAGGGACGCAAGTTAGCAATCAGCCCCAGCATTTT. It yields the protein CASSQGTQVSNQPQHF.

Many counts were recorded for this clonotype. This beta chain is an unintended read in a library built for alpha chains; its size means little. CDR3 in DNA: TGCGCCAGCAGCTTGGGTGGGAGGGCCGGAGATGAGCAGTTCTTC. It translates to CASSLGGRAGDEQFF. This chain connects TRBV5-1 to TRBJ2-1; 7 bases are shared with TRBD2. After removal of 0 bases from V and 8 bases from J, the junction contained 8 bases not matched to a gene. The CDR3 consists of 15 residues. The germline V gene encodes CDR1 SGHRS and CDR2 YFSETQ.

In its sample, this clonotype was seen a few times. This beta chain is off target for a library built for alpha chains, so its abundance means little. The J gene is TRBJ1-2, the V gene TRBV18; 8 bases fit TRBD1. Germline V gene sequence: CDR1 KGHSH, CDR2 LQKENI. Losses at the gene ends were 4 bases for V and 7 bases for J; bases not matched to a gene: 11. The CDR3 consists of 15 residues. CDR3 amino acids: CASSRMTGDRSGYTF. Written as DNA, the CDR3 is TGTGCCAGCTCACGAATGACAGGGGATCGTAGTGGCTACACCTTC.

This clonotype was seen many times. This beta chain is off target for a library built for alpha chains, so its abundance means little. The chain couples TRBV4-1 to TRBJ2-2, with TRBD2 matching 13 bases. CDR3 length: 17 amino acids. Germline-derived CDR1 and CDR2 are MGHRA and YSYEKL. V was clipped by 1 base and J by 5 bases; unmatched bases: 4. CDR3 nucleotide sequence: TGCGCCAGCAGCCAAGGGGGACTAGCGGGAAATACCGGGGAGCTGTTTTTT. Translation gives CASSQGGLAGNTGELFF.

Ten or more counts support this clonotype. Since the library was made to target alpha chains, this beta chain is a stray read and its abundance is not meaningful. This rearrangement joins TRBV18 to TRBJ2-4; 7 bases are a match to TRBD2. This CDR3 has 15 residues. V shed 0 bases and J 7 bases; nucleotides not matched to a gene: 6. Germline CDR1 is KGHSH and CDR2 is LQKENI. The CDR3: CASSPPPAGMNIQYF. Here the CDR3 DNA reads TGTGCCAGCTCACCACCGCCAGCGGGAATGAACATTCAGTACTTC.

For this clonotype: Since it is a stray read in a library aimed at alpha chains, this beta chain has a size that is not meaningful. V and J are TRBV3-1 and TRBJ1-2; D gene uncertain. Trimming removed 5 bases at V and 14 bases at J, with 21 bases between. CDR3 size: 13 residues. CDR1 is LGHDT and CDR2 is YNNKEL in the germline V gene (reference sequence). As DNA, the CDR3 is TGTGCCAGCAGCGCAACTCGAGACGGACCCGTTACCTTC. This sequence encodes CASSATRDGPVTF. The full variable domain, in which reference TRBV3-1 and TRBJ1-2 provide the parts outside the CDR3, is DTAVSQTPKYLVTQMGNDKSIKCEQNLGHDTMYWYKQDSKKFLKIMFSYNNKELIINETVPNRFSPKSPDKAHLNLHINSLELGDSAVYFCASSATRDGPVTFGSGTRLTVV.

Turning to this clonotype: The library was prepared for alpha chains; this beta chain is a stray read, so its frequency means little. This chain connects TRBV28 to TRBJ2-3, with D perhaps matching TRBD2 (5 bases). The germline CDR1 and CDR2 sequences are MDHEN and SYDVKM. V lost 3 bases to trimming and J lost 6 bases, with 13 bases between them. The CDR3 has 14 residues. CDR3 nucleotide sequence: TGTGCCAGCAGTTTGAGCGAGGGATGGGATACGCAGTATTTT. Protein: CASSLSEGWDTQYF.

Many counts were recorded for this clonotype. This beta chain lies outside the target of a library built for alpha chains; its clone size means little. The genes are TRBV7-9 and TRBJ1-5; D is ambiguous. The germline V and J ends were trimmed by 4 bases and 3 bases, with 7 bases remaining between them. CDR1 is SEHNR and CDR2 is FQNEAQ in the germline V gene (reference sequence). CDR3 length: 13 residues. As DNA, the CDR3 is TGTGCCAGCAGCTCAGGAAACAATCAGCCCCAGCATTTT. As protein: CASSSGNNQPQHF.

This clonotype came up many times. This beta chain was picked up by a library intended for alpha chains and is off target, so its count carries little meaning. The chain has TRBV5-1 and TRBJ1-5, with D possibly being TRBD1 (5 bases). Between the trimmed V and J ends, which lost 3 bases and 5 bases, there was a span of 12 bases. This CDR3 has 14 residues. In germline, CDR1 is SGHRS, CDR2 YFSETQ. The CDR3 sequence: CASSSLGGDQPQHF. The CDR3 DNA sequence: TGCGCCAGCAGCTCTCTTGGGGGAGATCAGCCCCAGCATTTT.

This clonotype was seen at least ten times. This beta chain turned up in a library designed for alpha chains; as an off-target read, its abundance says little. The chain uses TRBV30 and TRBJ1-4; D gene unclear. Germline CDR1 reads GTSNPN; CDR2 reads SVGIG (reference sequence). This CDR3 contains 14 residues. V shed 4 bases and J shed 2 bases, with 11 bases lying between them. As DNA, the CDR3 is TGTGCCTGGAACCCACACGGGACTAATGAAAAACTGTTTTTT. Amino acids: CAWNPHGTNEKLFF. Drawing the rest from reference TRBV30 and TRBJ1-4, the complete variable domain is SQTIHQWPATLVQPVGSPLSLECTVEGTSNPNLYWYRQAAGRGLQLLFYSVGIGQISSEVPQNLSASRPQDRQFILSSKKLLLSDSGFYLCAWNPHGTNEKLFFGSGTQLSVL.

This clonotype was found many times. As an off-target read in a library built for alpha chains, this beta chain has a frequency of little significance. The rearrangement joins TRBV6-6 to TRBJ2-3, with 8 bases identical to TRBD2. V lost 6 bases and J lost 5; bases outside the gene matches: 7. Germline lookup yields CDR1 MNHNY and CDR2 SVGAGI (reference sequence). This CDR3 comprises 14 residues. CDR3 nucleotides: TGTGCCAGCAGCCAGGGCCTAGCGGGAGATACGCAGTATTTT. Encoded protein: CASSQGLAGDTQYF.

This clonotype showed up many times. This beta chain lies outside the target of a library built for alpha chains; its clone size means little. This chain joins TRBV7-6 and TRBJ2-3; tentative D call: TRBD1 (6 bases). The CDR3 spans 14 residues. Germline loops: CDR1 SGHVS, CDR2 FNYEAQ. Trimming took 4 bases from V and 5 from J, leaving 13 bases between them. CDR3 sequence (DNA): TGTGCCAGCAGCTCAACCGGACAGCAAGATACGCAGTATTTT. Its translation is CASSSTGQQDTQYF.

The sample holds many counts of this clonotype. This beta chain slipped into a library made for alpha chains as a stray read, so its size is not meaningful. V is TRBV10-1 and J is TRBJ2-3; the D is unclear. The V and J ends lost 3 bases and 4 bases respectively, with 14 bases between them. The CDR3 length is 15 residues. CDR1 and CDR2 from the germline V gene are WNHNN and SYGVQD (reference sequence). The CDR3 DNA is TGCGCCAGCAGTGACCGGCGAAGGTCCGCAGATACGCAGTATTTT. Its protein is CASSDRRRSADTQYF.

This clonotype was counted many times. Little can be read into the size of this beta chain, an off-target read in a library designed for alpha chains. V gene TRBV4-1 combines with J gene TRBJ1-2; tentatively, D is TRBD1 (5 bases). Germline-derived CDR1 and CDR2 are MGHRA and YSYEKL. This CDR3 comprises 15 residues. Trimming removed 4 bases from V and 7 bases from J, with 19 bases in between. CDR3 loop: CASSLYGGGASGYTF. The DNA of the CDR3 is TGCGCCAGCAGCCTCTACGGGGGAGGGGCCTCTGGCTACACCTTC.

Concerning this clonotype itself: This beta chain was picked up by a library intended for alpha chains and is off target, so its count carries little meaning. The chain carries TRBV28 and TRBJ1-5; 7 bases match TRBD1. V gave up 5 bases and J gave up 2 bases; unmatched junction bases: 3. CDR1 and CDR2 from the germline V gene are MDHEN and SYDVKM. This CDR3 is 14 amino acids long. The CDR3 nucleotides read TGTGCCAGCAGTCCAGGGACAGGCAATCAGCCCCAGCATTTT. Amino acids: CASSPGTGNQPQHF.

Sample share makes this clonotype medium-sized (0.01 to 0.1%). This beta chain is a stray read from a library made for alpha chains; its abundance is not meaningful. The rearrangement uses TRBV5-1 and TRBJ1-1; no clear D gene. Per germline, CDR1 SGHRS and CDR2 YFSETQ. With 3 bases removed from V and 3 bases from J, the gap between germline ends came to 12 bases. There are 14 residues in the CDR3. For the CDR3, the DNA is TGCGCCAGCAGCTGGGCGGCTAGTGACACTGAAGCTTTCTTT. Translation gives CASSWAASDTEAFF.

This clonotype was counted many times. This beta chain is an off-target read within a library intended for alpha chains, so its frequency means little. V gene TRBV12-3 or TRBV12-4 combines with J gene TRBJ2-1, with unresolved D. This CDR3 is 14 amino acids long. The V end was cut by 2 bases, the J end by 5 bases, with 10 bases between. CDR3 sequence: CASSLLGRNNEQFF. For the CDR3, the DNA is TGTGCCAGCAGTTTATTGGGCCGCAACAATGAGCAGTTCTTC.

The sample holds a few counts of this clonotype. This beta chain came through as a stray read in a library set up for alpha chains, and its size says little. The CDR3 nucleotides are TGTGCCAGCAGGGAGACTAACACCGGGGAGCTGTTTTTT. Protein: CASRETNTGELFF. V and J are TRBV6-2 or TRBV6-3 and TRBJ2-2; D uncertain. This CDR3 is built from 13 residues. Germline V lookup: CDR1 MNHEY, CDR2 SVGEGT. V gave up 6 bases and J gave up 2 bases, with 7 bases separating them.

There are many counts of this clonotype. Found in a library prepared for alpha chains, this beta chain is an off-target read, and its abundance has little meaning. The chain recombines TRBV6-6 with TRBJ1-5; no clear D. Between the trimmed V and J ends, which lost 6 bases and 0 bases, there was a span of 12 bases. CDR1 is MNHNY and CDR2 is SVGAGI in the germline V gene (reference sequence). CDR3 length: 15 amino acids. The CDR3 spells CASRDGEGSNQPQHF. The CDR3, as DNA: TGTGCCAGCAGGGACGGGGAGGGTAGCAATCAGCCCCAGCATTTT.